The following is a TCR beta chain sequence with its context. Using immunoSEQ multiplex PCR, the repertoire was profiled, and TCRdb retains in-frame clones only, with some absent. Of just over 650,000 clones in the sample, over 80% were seen once. The data were taken from a study of blood T cell repertoires in COVID-19. The specimen sequenced was peripheral blood. The receptor comes from a woman younger than 35 with acute or convalescent COVID-19.

CDR3 in DNA: TGTGCCACCAGTGTAGCGGGCTCCTACAATGAGCAGTTCTTC. Protein sequence: CATSVAGSYNEQFF. The rearrangement links TRBV24-1 to TRBJ2-1; 7 bases agree with TRBD2. With 5 bases clipped from V and 0 bases from J, the junction kept 0 bases outside the gene matches. Per germline, CDR1 KGHDR and CDR2 SFDVKD. This CDR3 region has 14 residues.